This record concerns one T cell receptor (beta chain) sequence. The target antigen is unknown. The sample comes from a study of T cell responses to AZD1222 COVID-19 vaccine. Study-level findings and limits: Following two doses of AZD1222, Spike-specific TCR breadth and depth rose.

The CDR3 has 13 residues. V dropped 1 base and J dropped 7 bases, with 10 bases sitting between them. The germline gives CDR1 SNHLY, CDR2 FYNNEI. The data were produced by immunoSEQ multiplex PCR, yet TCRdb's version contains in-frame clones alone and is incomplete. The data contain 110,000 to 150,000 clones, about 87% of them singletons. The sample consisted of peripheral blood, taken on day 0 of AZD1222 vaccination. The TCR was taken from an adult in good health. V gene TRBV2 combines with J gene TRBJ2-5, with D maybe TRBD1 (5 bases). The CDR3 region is CASSEGQGGTQYF. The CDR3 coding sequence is TGTGCCAGCAGTGAAGGGCAGGGTGGGACCCAGTACTTC.